The following is a TCR beta chain sequence with its context. The CDR3 is 12 residues long. Germline lookup yields CDR1 SGHAT and CDR2 FQNNGV. With 3 bases removed from V and 6 bases from J, the gap between germline ends came to 7 bases. This sample was included in a study of blood T cell repertoires in COVID-19. Sequencing used immunoSEQ multiplex PCR; TCRdb keeps in-frame clones, though not all of them. The table has about 160,000 clones, more than 75% seen once; the top ten hold roughly a sixth. V is TRBV11-2 and J is TRBJ2-3; no firm D call. The clonotype originates from a man in his fifties or sixties with active or convalescent COVID-19. Input material: peripheral blood. The CDR3 DNA follows: TGTGCCAGCAGCTTTCGGTGGGATACGCAGTATTTT. Amino acids: CASSFRWDTQYF.